The clone carrying this T cell receptor (beta chain) was counted only a few times. The data were taken from a study of blood T cell repertoires in COVID-19. Germline lookup yields CDR1 SEHNR and CDR2 FQNEAQ (reference sequence). CDR3 length: 16 amino acids. V was pared by 5 bases and J by 6 bases, with 9 bases of the junction left unmatched. Per the original data handling: Amplification from reference gene primers served as the basis for estimated nucleated cell counts. TCRdb's copy holds only in-frame clones and misses some; the assay was immunoSEQ multiplex PCR. V, J and clone size are those of that table, while D and trimming were read from the DNA. The sample lists 200,000 to 300,000 clones, 70% to 90% seen once, with approximately 6% in the top ten.

This clonotype was obtained from a woman in her 30s with COVID-19, enrolled during active disease. The rearrangement links TRBV7-9 to TRBJ1-6, with 8 bases that match TRBD1. Sequenced input: peripheral blood. CDR3 bases: TGTGCCAGCAGCCCGGGAACGGGACAGGTTAATTCACCCCTCCACTTT. Translating gives CASSPGTGQVNSPLHF.